This TCR beta chain originates from a study of T-cell reconstitution after alpha-beta-depleted transplantation in children listed by TCRdb under 2016. The study in broad terms: Using TCR repertoire profiling, the study quantitatively followed how T-cell immune reconstitution unfolded in children after TCRalphabeta/CD19-depleted allogeneic hematopoietic cell transplantation.

The table lists this clonotype with many counts. There is no known antigen for this receptor. Base qualities are missing; no much larger clone stands one base away. The library came from PCR. TCRdb shows the sequencer as Illumina HiSeq 2500. TCR library preparation used molecular barcoding, with unique molecular identifiers applied to normalize quantification of the TCRbeta repertoire. Starting from the raw public reads, TCRdb applied fastp trimming at Q25, assembled clones with MiXCR and retained in-frame beta chains. Rows with a matching CDR3 protein are joined into one entry that keeps the most common DNA and genes. The sample data list over 150,000 distinct CDR3 sequences, and about 6.8% of these were observed just once. About 2.9% of the sample rests with the top ten. The junction shows trimming of 3 bases on V and 4 bases on J, plus 9 bases between the germline ends. The germline V gene (reference sequence) gives CDR1 as DFQATT and CDR2 as SNEGSKA. The CDR3 numbers 12 residues from cysteine through phenylalanine. The only DNA kept is the CDR3, 36 bases in frame from the first base.

The sequence came from a human donor who donated a stem cell graft to a child with Wiskott-Aldrich syndrome. The V and J segments used are TRBV20-1 and TRBJ2-5, with no reliable assignment of the D segment. This sample comprised PBMCs from the stem cell graft donor, obtained from the stem cell graft. The CDR3 here reads CSASPSVETQYF. The nucleotides read TGCAGTGCTAGCCCAAGTGTAGAGACCCAGTACTTC.